This TCR beta chain appears in the sequencing data of a study of memory CD4+ T cells and cytomegalovirus serostatus. The overall study: Of the healthy Belgian adults, 9 or 10 were CMV seropositive and 20 to 30 seronegative. The study, taken as a whole, reports: Suggested: most of the CMV-linked TCR signature lies in CD4+ memory cells. A US-trained random forest predicted CMV serostatus with median AUC about 0.92.

Notes on this clone: Its antigen is as yet unknown.

Germline-derived CDR1 and CDR2 are SGHRS and YFSETQ. V was cut by 4 bases and J by 8 bases, with 10 bases left in between. The CDR3 sequence is 12 residues long. The sort gate was single viable CD3+CD4+CD8-CD45RO+ cells for memory CD4+ T cells. Total CD4+ T cells were enriched by CD4 positive selection. Clones were sequenced by immunoSEQ multiplex PCR, and TCRdb holds only the in-frame ones, with some missing. The sample has around 44,000 clones, roughly three quarters seen once. The chain joins TRBV5-1 to TRBJ1-3; D is undetermined. The receptor comes from an adult in good health and CMV-seronegative. The sequencing sample was made of memory CD4+ T cells from blood. The CDR3 reads CASSPNRDTIYF. The CDR3 DNA sequence: TGCGCCAGCAGCCCAAACAGAGACACCATATATTTT.